The 20 T cell receptor beta chains given below trace back to one sample, sequenced in a study of cytomegalovirus exposure and HLA in healthy donors. With 60 Vbeta and 13 Jbeta primers, the PCR was carried out. TCRdb keeps only in-frame clones here, not all; method: immunoSEQ multiplex PCR. The data show about 160,000 clones, 80% to 90% seen once. Source material: PBMCs. These receptors all come from a woman between 50 and 59 years old in good health and CMV-seronegative.

This rearrangement joins TRBV5-1 to TRBJ2-7, with 11 bases that match TRBD1. This CDR3 is built from 15 residues. J gave up 5 bases and V 6 bases, and 10 bases lay outside the gene matches. Germline assignment: CDR1 SGHRS and CDR2 YFSETQ. The CDR3 nucleotides read TGCGCCAGCATCCTTTTCCCGGGACAGGGGGACGAGCAGTACTTC. Its translation is CASILFPGQGDEQYF.

This chain links TRBV12-5 with TRBJ2-5; D remains unclear. CDR1 and CDR2 (germline): LGHNT, FRNRAP. This CDR3 is built from 12 residues. Trimming pared 1 base from V and 5 bases from J, leaving 5 bases between. The CDR3, as DNA: TGTGCTAGTGGTTTGGACGAGGAGACCCAGTACTTC. Residues: CASGLDEETQYF. Supplemented by reference TRBV12-5 and TRBJ2-5, the full variable domain reads DARVTQTPRHKVTEMGQEVTMRCQPILGHNTVFWYRQTMMQGLELLAYFRNRAPLDDSGMPKDRFSAEMPDATLATLKIQPSEPRDSAVYFCASGLDEETQYFGPGTRLLVL.

This clone was seen a handful of times. Written as DNA, the CDR3 is TGCGCCAGCAGAGACTCGCCCGGGGAGCTGTTTTTT. Encoded protein: CASRDSPGELFF. The V call is TRBV4-3, the J call TRBJ2-2; unclear D gene. V was shortened by 6 bases and J by 6 bases, with 8 bases between the two germline ends. The CDR3 runs 12 residues. CDR1 and CDR2 from the germline V gene are LGHNA and YSLEER.

J is TRBJ1-5 and V is TRBV19, with 7 bases matching TRBD1. The V gene's germline CDR1 is LNHDA and CDR2 SQIVND (reference sequence). The CDR3 spans 16 residues. Trimming removed 7 bases from V and 1 base from J; junction bases left unmatched: 10. The CDR3 DNA reads as TGTGCCAGTAAGGGGGCCGGGCCCCCCAGCAATCAGCCCCAGCATTTT. Protein: CASKGAGPPSNQPQHF.

V and J are TRBV23-1 and TRBJ2-1; D not resolved. TRBV23-1 is an open reading frame whose function is uncertain. There are 14 residues in the CDR3. Trimming removed 4 bases at V and 7 bases at J, with 14 bases between. CDR3 residues: CASSPILRANEQFF. CDR3 nucleotide sequence: TGCGCCAGCAGTCCCATTTTACGTGCGAATGAGCAGTTCTTC.

V usage is TRBV30 and J usage is TRBJ1-5, with D perhaps TRBD1 (6 bases). The germline V and J ends were trimmed by 2 bases and 6 bases, with 11 bases remaining between them. Germline V gene data show CDR1 as GTSNPN and CDR2 as SVGIG (reference sequence). This CDR3 has 13 residues. The CDR3 region is CAWSSGQSQPQHF. For the CDR3, the DNA is TGTGCCTGGAGTTCCGGACAGAGTCAGCCCCAGCATTTT.

The CDR3 nucleotides are TGTGCCAGTAGAAGGGCCGGGGCCTACGAGCAGTACTTC. Translated: CASRRAGAYEQYF. The chain recombines TRBV19 with TRBJ2-7; D possibly corresponds to TRBD2 (5 bases). The germline gives CDR1 LNHDA, CDR2 SQIVND (reference sequence). V was clipped by 6 bases and J by 2 bases, with 11 bases between them. The CDR3 is 13 amino acids.

The chain recombines TRBV28 with TRBJ2-1, with 7 bases matching TRBD1. CDR1 is MDHEN, CDR2 SYDVKM, per germline. The trim removed 6 bases at V and 7 bases at J, leaving 18 bases unmatched. This CDR3 comprises 17 residues. CDR3 sequence: CASSRITTGKMENEQFF. CDR3 sequence (DNA): TGTGCCAGCAGCCGAATCACGACAGGGAAGATGGAGAATGAGCAGTTCTTC.

This sequence joins TRBV28 and TRBJ1-1, with D hard to call. Germline lookup yields CDR1 MDHEN and CDR2 SYDVKM. This CDR3 has 11 amino acids. V lost 7 bases and J lost 8, with 11 bases in between. CDR3 sequence reads: CASISGYEAFF. The CDR3 DNA follows: TGTGCCAGCATCTCAGGTTACGAAGCTTTCTTT.

This clone has only a few counts. The V and J genes are TRBV9 and TRBJ2-1, with D maybe TRBD2 (6 bases). V was cut by 3 bases and J by 5 bases, with 15 bases left in between. This CDR3 spans 15 amino acids. Germline V gene lookup returns CDR1 SGDLS and CDR2 YYNGEE. Here the CDR3 reads CASSAMDYSNNEQFF. In DNA, the CDR3 is TGTGCCAGCAGCGCAATGGACTATAGTAACAATGAGCAGTTCTTC.

The chain employs TRBV2 and TRBJ1-2, with 8 bases fitting TRBD1. The germline gives CDR1 SNHLY, CDR2 FYNNEI. The CDR3 has 18 residues. V was pared by 6 bases and J by 6 bases, with 21 bases of the junction left unmatched. DNA for the CDR3: TGTGCCAGCAGCGGCGTCTTCGGACAGGGTCACTTCGGAGATGGCTACACCTTC. It yields the protein CASSGVFGQGHFGDGYTF.

V gene TRBV13 combines with J gene TRBJ1-1; TRBD1 might be the D (6 bases). The V gene's germline CDR1 is PRHDT and CDR2 FYEKMQ (reference sequence). Trimming pared 5 bases from V and 5 bases from J, leaving 9 bases between. CDR3 size: 12 residues. CDR3 bases: TGTGCCAGCAGCGAGGGGGGGACTGAAGCTTTCTTT. It codes for CASSEGGTEAFF.

The chain links TRBV5-8 to TRBJ1-1, with D perhaps matching TRBD1 (6 bases). CDR3 size: 14 residues. Germline CDR1 reads SGHTS; CDR2 reads YDEGEE. V lost 3 bases and J lost 1, with 10 bases in between. The DNA of the CDR3 is TGTGCCAGCAGCTACCCGGGACAGAACACTGAAGCTTTCTTT. Protein sequence: CASSYPGQNTEAFF.

The CDR3 region has the DNA TGTGCCAGCAGCTTAGAACAGGGAATGGTCTACGAGCAGTACTTC. It specifies CASSLEQGMVYEQYF. The rearrangement joins TRBV5-5 to TRBJ2-7, with D possibly being TRBD1 (6 bases). Germline V gives CDR1 SGHKS, CDR2 YYEKEE (reference sequence). The CDR3 runs 15 residues. The ends were cut back, 2 bases at V and 3 bases at J, with 15 bases in the middle.

The V and J genes are TRBV5-6 and TRBJ1-6; 10 nucleotides align to TRBD1. Germline V gene data show CDR1 as SGHDT and CDR2 as YYEEEE. The CDR3 is made up of 18 amino acids. V was clipped by 0 bases and J by 4 bases; unmatched bases: 7. The CDR3 loop is CASSLDRDRGRYNSPLHF. In nucleotides, the CDR3 is TGTGCCAGCAGCTTGGATCGGGACAGGGGAAGGTATAATTCACCCCTCCACTTT.

This clone was recorded only once. The rearrangement joins TRBV5-5 to TRBJ1-1, with TRBD1 matching over 9 bases. The J segment lost 6 bases and the V segment lost 1 base, leaving 4 bases of the junction unmatched. Germline values: CDR1 SGHKS, CDR2 YYEKEE (reference sequence). The CDR3 extends over 14 amino acids. DNA of the CDR3: TGTGCCAGCAGCTTGTCTGGGGACAGGGCTGAAGCTTTCTTT. Translating gives CASSLSGDRAEAFF.

The chain uses TRBV6-1 and TRBJ2-3; unclear D gene. There are 15 residues in the CDR3. The germline gives CDR1 MNHNS, CDR2 SASEGT. Trimming stripped 3 bases from V and 2 bases from J, with 12 bases between. CDR3 loop: CASSDDSPSTDTQYF. The CDR3 DNA is TGTGCCAGCAGTGACGACTCACCCTCCACAGATACGCAGTATTTT.

The V and J genes are TRBV7-6 and TRBJ2-5; 8 bases are shared with TRBD1. V shed 4 bases, J shed 2 bases, and the junction held 6 bases outside the gene matches. The CDR3 consists of 15 residues. Germline-derived CDR1 and CDR2 are SGHVS and FNYEAQ. The CDR3 nucleotides read TGTGCCAGCAGCTGGACCGGGACAGGACAAGAGACCCAGTACTTC. Residues: CASSWTGTGQETQYF.

This sequence joins TRBV7-6 and TRBJ2-3; D possibly corresponds to TRBD2 (6 bases). With 6 bases removed from V and 0 bases from J, the gap between germline ends came to 16 bases. CDR1 is SGHVS, CDR2 FNYEAQ, per germline. The CDR3 runs 16 residues. The DNA of the CDR3 is TGTGCCAGCAGTTCGCAATGGGGACTCAGCACAGATACGCAGTATTTT. Residues: CASSSQWGLSTDTQYF.

The J gene is TRBJ1-1, the V gene TRBV2; weak D call: TRBD1 (5 bases). Per germline, CDR1 SNHLY and CDR2 FYNNEI. V dropped 4 bases and J dropped 7 bases, with 7 bases sitting between them. The CDR3 length is 11 residues. The CDR3 DNA sequence: TGTGCCAGCAGTGGGGGCGTTGAAGCTTTCTTT. It encodes CASSGGVEAFF.